This T cell receptor beta chain was captured in a study of T cell changes during pregnancy in multiple sclerosis. Sequencing was performed with immunoSEQ multiplex PCR; in TCRdb, only in-frame clones are kept and a portion is missing. This repertoire shows roughly 33,000 clones, about 89% found once; its top ten account for about 3%. Trimming removed 2 bases at V and 8 bases at J, with 14 bases between. This CDR3 is 14 amino acids long. Germline-derived CDR1 and CDR2 are SGHTA and FQGTGA. This clonotype originated in a female donor in good health, enrolled as a control in a pregnancy study. The J gene is TRBJ2-3, the V gene TRBV7-3; weak D call: TRBD2 (6 bases). Sequences were derived from CD4+ T cells from peripheral blood mononuclear cells, sampled in the third trimester of pregnancy. The CDR3 reads CASSLVAAEGTQYF. In DNA, the CDR3 is TGTGCCAGCAGCTTAGTGGCCGCGGAGGGTACGCAGTATTTT.